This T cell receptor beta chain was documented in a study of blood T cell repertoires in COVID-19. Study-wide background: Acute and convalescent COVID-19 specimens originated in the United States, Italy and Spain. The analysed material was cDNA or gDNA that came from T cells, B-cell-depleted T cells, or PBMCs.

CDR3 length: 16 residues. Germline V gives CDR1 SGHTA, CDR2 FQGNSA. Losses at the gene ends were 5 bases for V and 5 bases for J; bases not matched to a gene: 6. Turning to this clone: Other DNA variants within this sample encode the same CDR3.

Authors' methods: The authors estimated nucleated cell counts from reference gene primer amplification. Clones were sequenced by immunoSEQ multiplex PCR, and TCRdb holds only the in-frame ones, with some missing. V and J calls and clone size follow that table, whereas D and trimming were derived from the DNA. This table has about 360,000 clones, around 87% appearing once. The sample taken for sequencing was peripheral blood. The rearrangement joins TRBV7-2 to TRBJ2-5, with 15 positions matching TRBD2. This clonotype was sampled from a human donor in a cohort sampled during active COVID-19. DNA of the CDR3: TGTGCCAGCAGCCCCCGGACTAGCGGGGGGGAGGAGACCCAGTACTTC. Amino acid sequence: CASSPRTSGGEETQYF. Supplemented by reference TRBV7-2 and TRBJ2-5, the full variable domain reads GAGVSQSPSNKVTEKGKDVELRCDPISGHTALYWYRQSLGQGLEFLIYFQGNSAPDKSGLPSDRFSAERTGGSVSTLTIQRTQQEDSAVYLCASSPRTSGGEETQYFGPGTRLLVL.